Listed here are 2 T cell receptor beta chains from one sample, sequenced in a study of blood T cell repertoires in COVID-19. Assay used: immunoSEQ multiplex PCR; TCRdb lists only in-frame clones, some missing. The repertoire holds some 66,000 clones, with 70% to 85% as singletons. Sequenced input: peripheral blood. The source of these receptors is a man in his 60s with acute or convalescent COVID-19.

The chain is built from TRBV6-5 and TRBJ1-2, with D perhaps TRBD1 (6 bases). The V and J ends lost 2 bases and 4 bases respectively, with 17 bases between them. Germline V gives CDR1 MNHEY, CDR2 SVGAGI. The CDR3 loop spans 16 amino acids. The CDR3 loop reads CASSYVRQANSYGYTF. The CDR3 region has the DNA TGTGCCAGCAGTTACGTTAGACAGGCGAATTCCTATGGCTACACCTTC.

The chain is built from TRBV6-5 and TRBJ2-1, with D perhaps matching TRBD2 (6 bases). Trimming stripped 4 bases from V and 5 bases from J, with 9 bases between. The CDR3 covers 13 residues. CDR1 and CDR2 from the germline V gene are MNHEY and SVGAGI. The CDR3 DNA sequence: TGTGCCAGCAGTTCGAGGAGGGACAATGAGCAGTTCTTC. Protein sequence: CASSSRRDNEQFF.